This T cell receptor beta chain was recorded in a study of response to subunit inactivated influenza vaccine. Study-level results: Few new T cells, the authors suggested, are recruited by each seasonal influenza vaccination.

This CDR3 has 16 residues. CDR1 is SGHKS, CDR2 YYEKEE, per germline (reference sequence). The V and J ends lost 2 bases and 2 bases respectively, with 15 bases between them. TCRdb re-derived calls from the RT-PCR reads in MiXCR, one entry per CDR3 protein. This table holds under 950,000 distinct CDR3 sequences, about 20% found once. This clonotype was observed a few times. Its antigen is unidentified. The TCR comes from a man in his fifties who received an inactivated influenza vaccine. Material: PBMCs from blood, obtained about 5 days after vaccination. The chain employs TRBV5-5 and TRBJ2-3; D is unclear. The CDR3, as DNA: TGTGCCAGCAGCTTAACGGACGGGTATCTCACAGATACGCAGTATTTT. It is translated as CASSLTDGYLTDTQYF.